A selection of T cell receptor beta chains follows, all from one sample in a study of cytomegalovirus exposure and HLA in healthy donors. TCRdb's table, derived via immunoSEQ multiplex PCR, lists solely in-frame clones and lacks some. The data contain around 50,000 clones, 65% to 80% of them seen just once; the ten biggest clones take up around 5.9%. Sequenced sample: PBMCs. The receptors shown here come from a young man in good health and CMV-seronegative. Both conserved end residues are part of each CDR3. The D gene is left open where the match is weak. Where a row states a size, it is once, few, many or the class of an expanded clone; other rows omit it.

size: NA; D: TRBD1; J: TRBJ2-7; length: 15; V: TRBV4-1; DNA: TGCGCCAGCAGCCCGCGACAGGGGGCCCCCTACGAGCAGTACTTC; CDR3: CASSPRQGAPYEQYF
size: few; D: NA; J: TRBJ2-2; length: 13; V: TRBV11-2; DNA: TGTGCCAGCAGCTTGCAGGTCGCCGGGGAGCTGTTTTTT; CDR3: CASSLQVAGELFF
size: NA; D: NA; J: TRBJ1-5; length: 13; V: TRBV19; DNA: TGTGCCAGTAGTTGGGGGCGCGATCAGCCCCAGCATTTT; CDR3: CASSWGRDQPQHF
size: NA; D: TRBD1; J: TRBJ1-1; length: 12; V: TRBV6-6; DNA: TGTGCCAGCAGTTCTCAGGGACAGGGGCGCTATTTT; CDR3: CASSSQGQGRYF
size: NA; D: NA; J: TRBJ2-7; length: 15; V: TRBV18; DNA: TGTGCCAGCTCACCAGGGCAGGGATTAGTCCACGAGCAGTACTTC; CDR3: CASSPGQGLVHEQYF
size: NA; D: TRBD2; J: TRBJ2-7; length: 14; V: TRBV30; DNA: TGTGCCTATACCGGACTAGCGGGAGGTGGTGAGCAGTACTTT; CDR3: CAYTGLAGGGEQYF
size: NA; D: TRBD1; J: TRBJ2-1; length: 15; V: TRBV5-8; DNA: TGTGCCAGCAGCAAACCCGGGACAGGGGTGGTTGAGCAGTTCTTC; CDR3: CASSKPGTGVVEQFF
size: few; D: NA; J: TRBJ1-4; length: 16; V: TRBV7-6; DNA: TGTGCCAGCAGCTTAGGGCCGGGGATCATTAATGAAAAACTGTTTTTT; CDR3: CASSLGPGIINEKLFF
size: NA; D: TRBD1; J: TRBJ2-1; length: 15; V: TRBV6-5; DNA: TGTGCCAGCAGTTACTTAGGGGGCCACGCCAATGAGCAGTTCTTC; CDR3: CASSYLGGHANEQFF
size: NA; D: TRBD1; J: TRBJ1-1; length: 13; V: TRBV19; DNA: TGTGCCAGTAGTATTGGGACAGAGTTTGAAGCTTTCTTT; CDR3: CASSIGTEFEAFF
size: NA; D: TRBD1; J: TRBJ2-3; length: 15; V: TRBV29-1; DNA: TGCAGCGTCGACTTGGCGCAGGGGGCGCGGGGTACGCAGTATTTT; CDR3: CSVDLAQGARGTQYF
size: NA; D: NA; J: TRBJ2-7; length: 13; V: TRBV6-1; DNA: TGTGCCAGCCCCGGAGAGGGGGCCTACGAGCAGTACTTC; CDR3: CASPGEGAYEQYF
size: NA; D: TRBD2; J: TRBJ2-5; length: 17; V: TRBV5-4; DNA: TGTGCCAGCAGCGACACAAGCGGGAGGGCCTTTAGGAAGACCCAGTACTTC; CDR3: CASSDTSGRAFRKTQYF
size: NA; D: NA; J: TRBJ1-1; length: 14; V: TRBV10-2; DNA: TGCGCCACCCTTTCATCCTCAGGAAATACTGAAGCTTTCTTT; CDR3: CATLSSSGNTEAFF
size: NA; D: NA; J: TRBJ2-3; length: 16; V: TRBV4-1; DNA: TGCGCCAGCAGCCAATCAAGGGGGGGTGGCACAGATACGCAGTATTTT; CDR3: CASSQSRGGGTDTQYF
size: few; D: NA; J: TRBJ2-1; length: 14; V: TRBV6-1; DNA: TGTGCCAGCAGTGAAGTGTCACTAGCACGGGAGCAGTTCTTC; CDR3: CASSEVSLAREQFF
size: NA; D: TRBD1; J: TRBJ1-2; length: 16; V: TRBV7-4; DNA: TGTGCCAGCAGCCGTCAAACCCGACAGGGAAGCTATGGCTACACCTTC; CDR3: CASSRQTRQGSYGYTF
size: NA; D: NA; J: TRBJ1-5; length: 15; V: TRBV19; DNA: TGTGCCAGTAGCCCGAGGGTGGTTAGCAATCAGCCCCAGCATTTT; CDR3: CASSPRVVSNQPQHF
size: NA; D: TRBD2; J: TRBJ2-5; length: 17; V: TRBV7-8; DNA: TGTGCCAGCAGCTTAGCGGGCAGGGCGAGCGGGAAAGAGACCCAGTACTTC; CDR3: CASSLAGRASGKETQYF
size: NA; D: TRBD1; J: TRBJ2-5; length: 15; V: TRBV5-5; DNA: TGTGCCAGCAGCTACCCGGGACAGGGAGAAGAGACCCAGTACTTC; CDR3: CASSYPGQGEETQYF
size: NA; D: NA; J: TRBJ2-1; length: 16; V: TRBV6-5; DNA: TGTGCCAGCAGTTTAGCCGCTGGGAGCTTCTACAATGAGCAGTTCTTC; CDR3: CASSLAAGSFYNEQFF
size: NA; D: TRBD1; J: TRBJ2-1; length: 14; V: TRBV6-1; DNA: TGTGCCAGCAGCTTGACAGGGGCCTACAATGAGCAGTTCTTC; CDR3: CASSLTGAYNEQFF
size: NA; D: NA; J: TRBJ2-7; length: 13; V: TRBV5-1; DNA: TGCGCCAGCAGCTTGGGAGTTCCCTACGAGCAGTACTTC; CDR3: CASSLGVPYEQYF
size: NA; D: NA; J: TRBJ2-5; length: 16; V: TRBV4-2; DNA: TGTGCCAGCAGCCAAGGATGGGGGGAGCCCCAAGAGACCCAGTACTTC; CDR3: CASSQGWGEPQETQYF
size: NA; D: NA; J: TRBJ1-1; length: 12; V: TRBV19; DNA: TGTGCCAGTAGTATCGTACACAAAGAAGCTTTCTTT; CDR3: CASSIVHKEAFF
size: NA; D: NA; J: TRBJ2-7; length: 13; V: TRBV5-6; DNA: TGTGCCAGCAGGCGGCAGGGCACCTACGAGCAGTACTTC; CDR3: CASRRQGTYEQYF
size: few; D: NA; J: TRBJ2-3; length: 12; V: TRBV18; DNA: TGTGCCAGCTCACCGCAGGGGGATACGCAGTATTTT; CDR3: CASSPQGDTQYF
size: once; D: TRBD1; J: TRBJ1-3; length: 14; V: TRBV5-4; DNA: TGTGCCAGCAGCCCCGGGACAGTCGGAAACACCATATATTTT; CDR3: CASSPGTVGNTIYF
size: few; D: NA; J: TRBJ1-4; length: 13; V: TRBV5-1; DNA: TGCGCCAGCAGTGGGAGGGCTAATGAAAAACTGTTTTTT; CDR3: CASSGRANEKLFF
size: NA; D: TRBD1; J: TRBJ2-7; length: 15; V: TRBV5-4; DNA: TGTGCCAGCAGCCCCAATGACAGGGCTTCTTTCGAGCAGTACTTC; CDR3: CASSPNDRASFEQYF
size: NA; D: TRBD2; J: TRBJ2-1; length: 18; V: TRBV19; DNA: TGTGCCAGTAGTAACAAACCCTCTCCCGCGGGAGGTAACAATGAGCAGTTCTTC; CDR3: CASSNKPSPAGGNNEQFF
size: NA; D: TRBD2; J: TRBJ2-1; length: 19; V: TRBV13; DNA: TGTGCCAGCAGCTTAATGACTAGCGGGAGGACGAGCTCCTACAATGAGCAGTTCTTC; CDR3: CASSLMTSGRTSSYNEQFF
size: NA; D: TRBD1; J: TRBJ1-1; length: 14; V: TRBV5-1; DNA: TGCGCCAGCGGCACGGACAGGGCTGGCACTGAAGCTTTCTTT; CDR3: CASGTDRAGTEAFF
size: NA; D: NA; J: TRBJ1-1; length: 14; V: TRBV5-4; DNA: TGTGCCAGCAGCCCGACGACAAGGAACACTGAAGCTTTCTTT; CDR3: CASSPTTRNTEAFF
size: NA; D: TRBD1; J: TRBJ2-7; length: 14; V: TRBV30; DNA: TGTGCCTGGAGGATTATCGGGGACAGCCACGAGCAGTACTTC; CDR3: CAWRIIGDSHEQYF
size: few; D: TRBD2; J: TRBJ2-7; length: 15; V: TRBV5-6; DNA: TGTGCCAGCAGCCCCGGACTAGCGGGAGTATACGAGCAGTACTTC; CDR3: CASSPGLAGVYEQYF
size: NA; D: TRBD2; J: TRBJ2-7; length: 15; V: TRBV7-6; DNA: TGTGCCAGCAGCCCACCCCACGGGGGGTACGACGAGCAGTACTTC; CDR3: CASSPPHGGYDEQYF
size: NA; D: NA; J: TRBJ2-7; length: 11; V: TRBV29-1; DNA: TGCAGCGTTCGGTCGGGGTTCGAGCAGTACTTC; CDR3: CSVRSGFEQYF
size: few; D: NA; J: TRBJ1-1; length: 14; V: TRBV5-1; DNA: TGCGCCAGCAGCCTAGGCACCGGCGGGACTGAAGCTTTCTTT; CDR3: CASSLGTGGTEAFF
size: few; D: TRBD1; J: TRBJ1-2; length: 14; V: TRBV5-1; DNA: TGCGCCAGCAGCGGGGGGGACAGGGCAAGAGGCTACACCTTC; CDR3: CASSGGDRARGYTF
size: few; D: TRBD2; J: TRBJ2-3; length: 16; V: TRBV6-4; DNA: TGTGCCAGCAGTGACTCGCCTAGCGGTAGCACAGATACGCAGTATTTT; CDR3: CASSDSPSGSTDTQYF
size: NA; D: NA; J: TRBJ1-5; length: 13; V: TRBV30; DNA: TGTGCCTGGAGCCCCCAGGGCAATCAGCCCCAGCATTTT; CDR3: CAWSPQGNQPQHF
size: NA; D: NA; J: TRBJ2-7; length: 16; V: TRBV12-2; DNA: TGTGCAAGTCGCTTAGGGCTGCGCGACAGGGGATACGAGCAGTACTTC; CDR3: CASRLGLRDRGYEQYF
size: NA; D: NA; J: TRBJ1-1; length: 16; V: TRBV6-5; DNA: TGTGCCAGCAGTTACTCCTACTCAGGGGCGCCCACTGAAGCTTTCTTT; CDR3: CASSYSYSGAPTEAFF
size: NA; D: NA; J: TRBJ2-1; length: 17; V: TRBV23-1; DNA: TGCGCCAGCACCCTGAATACCGAGGCAGGGGTCCAAAATGAGCAGTTCTTC; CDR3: CASTLNTEAGVQNEQFF
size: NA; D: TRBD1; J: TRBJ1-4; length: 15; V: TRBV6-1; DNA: TGTGCCAGCAGAAACGGACAGGGCATAAATGAAAAACTGTTTTTT; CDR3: CASRNGQGINEKLFF
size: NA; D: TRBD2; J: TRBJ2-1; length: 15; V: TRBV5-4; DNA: TGTGCCAGCAGCTTGTCGGGAGGGGCCTACAATGAGCAGTTCTTC; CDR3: CASSLSGGAYNEQFF
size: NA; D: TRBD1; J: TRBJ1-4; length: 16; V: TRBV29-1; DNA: TGCAGCGTCACCGGGACAGAAGGGGAAAGTAATGAAAAACTGTTTTTT; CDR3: CSVTGTEGESNEKLFF
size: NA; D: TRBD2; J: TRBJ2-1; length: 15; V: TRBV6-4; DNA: TGTGCCAGCAGTGAAACTAGCGGGAGTTACAATGAGCAGTTCTTC; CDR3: CASSETSGSYNEQFF
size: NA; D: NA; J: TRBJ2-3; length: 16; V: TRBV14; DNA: TGTGCCAGCAGCGTTCAGGGGATCACTTACGCAGATACGCAGTATTTT; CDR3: CASSVQGITYADTQYF
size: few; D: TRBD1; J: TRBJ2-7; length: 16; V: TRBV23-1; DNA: TGCGCCAGCAGTCAACGGGACAGGAGCCTTACCTACGAGCAGTACTTC; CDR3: CASSQRDRSLTYEQYF
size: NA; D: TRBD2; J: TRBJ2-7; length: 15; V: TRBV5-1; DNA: TGCGCCAGCAGCCCTATAGCGGGAGGGCTAAACGAGCAGTACTTC; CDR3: CASSPIAGGLNEQYF
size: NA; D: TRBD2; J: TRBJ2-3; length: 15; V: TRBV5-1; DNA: TGCGCCAGCAGCTTGGGTTGGCGGGAGTTAGATACGCAGTATTTT; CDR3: CASSLGWRELDTQYF
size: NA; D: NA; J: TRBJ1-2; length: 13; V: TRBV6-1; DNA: TGTGCCAGCAGTGAATTTCGGGGATCCGGCTACACCTTC; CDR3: CASSEFRGSGYTF
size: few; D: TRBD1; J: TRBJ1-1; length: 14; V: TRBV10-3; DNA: TGTGCCATCAGCGATTCAGGGGGCGCGTCTGAAGCTTTCTTT; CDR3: CAISDSGGASEAFF